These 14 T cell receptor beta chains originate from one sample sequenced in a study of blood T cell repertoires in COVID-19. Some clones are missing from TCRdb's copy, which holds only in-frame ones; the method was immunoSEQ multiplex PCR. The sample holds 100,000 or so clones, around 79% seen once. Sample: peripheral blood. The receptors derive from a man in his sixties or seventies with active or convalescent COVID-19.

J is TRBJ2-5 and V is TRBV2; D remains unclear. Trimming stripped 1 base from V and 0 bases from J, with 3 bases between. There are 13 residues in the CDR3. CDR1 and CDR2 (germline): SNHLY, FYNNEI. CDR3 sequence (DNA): TGTGCCAGCAGTGAAGTAAACCAAGAGACCCAGTACTTC. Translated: CASSEVNQETQYF. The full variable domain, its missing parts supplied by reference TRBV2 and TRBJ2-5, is EPEVTQTPSHQVTQMGQEVILRCVPISNHLYFYWYRQILGQKVEFLVSFYNNEISEKSEIFDDQFSVERPDGSNFTLKIRSTKLEDSAMYFCASSEVNQETQYFGPGTRLLVL.

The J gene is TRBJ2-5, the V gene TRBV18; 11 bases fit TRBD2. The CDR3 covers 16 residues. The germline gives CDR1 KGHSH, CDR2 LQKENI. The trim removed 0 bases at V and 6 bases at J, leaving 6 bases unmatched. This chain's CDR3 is CASSPPGLAGRKTQYF. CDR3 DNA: TGTGCCAGCTCACCACCCGGACTAGCGGGTAGAAAGACCCAGTACTTC.

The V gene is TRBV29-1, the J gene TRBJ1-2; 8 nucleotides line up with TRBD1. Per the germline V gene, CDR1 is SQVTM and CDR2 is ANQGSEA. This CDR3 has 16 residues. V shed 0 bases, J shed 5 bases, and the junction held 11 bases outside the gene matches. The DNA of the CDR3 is TGCAGCGTTGAAGATTCCAGGGGGCCTACCAAATATGGCTACACCTTC. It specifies CSVEDSRGPTKYGYTF.

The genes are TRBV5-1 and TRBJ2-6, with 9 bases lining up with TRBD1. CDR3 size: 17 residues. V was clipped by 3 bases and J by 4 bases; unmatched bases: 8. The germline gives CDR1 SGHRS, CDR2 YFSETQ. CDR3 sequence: CASSSGQGLGGANVLTF. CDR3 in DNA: TGCGCCAGCAGCTCGGGACAGGGTTTAGGCGGGGCCAACGTCCTGACTTTC.

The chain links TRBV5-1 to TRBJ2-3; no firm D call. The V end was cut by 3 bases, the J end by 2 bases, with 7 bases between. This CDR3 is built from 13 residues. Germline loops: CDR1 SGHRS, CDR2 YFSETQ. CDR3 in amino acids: CASSYDITDTQYF. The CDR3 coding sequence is TGCGCCAGCAGCTACGACATCACAGATACGCAGTATTTT.

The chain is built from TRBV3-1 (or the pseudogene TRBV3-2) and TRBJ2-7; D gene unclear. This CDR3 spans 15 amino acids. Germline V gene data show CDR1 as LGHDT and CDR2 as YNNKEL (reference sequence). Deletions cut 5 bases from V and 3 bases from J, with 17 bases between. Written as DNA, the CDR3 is TGTGCCAGCAGCAAGCCTTCCGGTTTTAGCTACGAGCAGTACTTC. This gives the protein CASSKPSGFSYEQYF.

The CDR3 DNA sequence: TGCGCCAGCAGCTTTGAGGGGACAGGCTTTAGCAATGAGCAGTTCTTC. The encoded protein is CASSFEGTGFSNEQFF. The V gene is TRBV5-1, the J gene TRBJ2-1, with TRBD1 matching over 8 bases. Trimming removed 2 bases from V and 6 bases from J; junction bases left unmatched: 10. The length of the CDR3 is 16 residues. CDR1 is SGHRS, CDR2 YFSETQ, per germline. Using reference TRBV5-1 and TRBJ2-1 for the parts outside the CDR3, the full variable domain is KAGVTQTPRYLIKTRGQQVTLSCSPISGHRSVSWYQQTPGQGLQFLFEYFSETQRNKGNFPGRFSGRQFSNSRSEMNVSTLELGDSALYLCASSFEGTGFSNEQFFGPGTRLTVL.

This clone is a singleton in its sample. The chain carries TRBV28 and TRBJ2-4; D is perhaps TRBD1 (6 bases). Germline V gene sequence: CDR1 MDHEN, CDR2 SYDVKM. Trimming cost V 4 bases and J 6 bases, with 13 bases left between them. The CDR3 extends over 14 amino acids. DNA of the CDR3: TGTGCCAGCAGTTCCGCAGGGGTTGGAAACATTCAGTACTTC. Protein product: CASSSAGVGNIQYF. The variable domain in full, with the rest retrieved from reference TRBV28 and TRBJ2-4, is DVKVTQSSRYLVKRTGEKVFLECVQDMDHENMFWYRQDPGLGLRLIYFSYDVKMKEKGDIPEGYSVSREKKERFSLILESASTNQTSMYLCASSSAGVGNIQYFGAGTRLSVL.

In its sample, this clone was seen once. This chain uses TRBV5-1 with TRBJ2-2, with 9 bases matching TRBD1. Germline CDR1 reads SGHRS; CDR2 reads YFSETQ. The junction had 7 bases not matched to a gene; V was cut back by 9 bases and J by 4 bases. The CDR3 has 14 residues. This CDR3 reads CATAGTGTTGELFF. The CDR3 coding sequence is TGCGCCACCGCCGGGACAGGGACCACCGGGGAGCTGTTTTTT.

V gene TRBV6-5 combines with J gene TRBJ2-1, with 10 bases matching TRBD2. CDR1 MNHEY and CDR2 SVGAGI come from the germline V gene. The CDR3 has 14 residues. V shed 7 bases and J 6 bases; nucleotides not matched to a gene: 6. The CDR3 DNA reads TGTGCCAGCACCCTGACTAGCGGGCCCAATGAGCAGTTCTTC. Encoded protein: CASTLTSGPNEQFF.

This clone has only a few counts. The CDR3 nucleotides read TGTGCCACCAGTGATTTGCCAGGGGGAGAGGGCAAAAACATTCAGTACTTC. Amino acids: CATSDLPGGEGKNIQYF. The chain joins TRBV24-1 to TRBJ2-4; 7 bases fit TRBD1. The V gene end was trimmed by 0 bases and the J gene end by 3 bases; junction bases not matched to a gene: 7. Germline V lookup: CDR1 KGHDR, CDR2 SFDVKD. There are 17 residues in the CDR3.

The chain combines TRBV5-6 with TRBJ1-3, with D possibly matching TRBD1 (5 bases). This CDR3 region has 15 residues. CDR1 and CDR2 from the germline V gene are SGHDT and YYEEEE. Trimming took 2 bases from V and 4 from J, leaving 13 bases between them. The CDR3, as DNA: TGTGCCAGCAGCTTAACCGGGACTTACGGAAACACCATATATTTT. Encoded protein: CASSLTGTYGNTIYF. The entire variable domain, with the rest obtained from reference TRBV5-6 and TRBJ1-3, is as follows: DAGVTQSPTHLIKTRGQQVTLRCSPKSGHDTVSWYQQALGQGPQFIFQYYEEEERQRGNFPDRFSGHQFPNYSSELNVNALLLGDSALYLCASSLTGTYGNTIYFGEGSWLTVV.

The CDR3 loop reads CASSPHTDTQYF. CDR3 nucleotides: TGTGCCAGCAGCCCACACACAGATACGCAGTATTTT. The rearrangement links TRBV9 to TRBJ2-3, with unresolved D. CDR1 SGDLS and CDR2 YYNGEE come from the germline V gene. The CDR3 is 12 amino acids. V was cut by 4 bases and J by 2 bases, with 5 bases left in between.

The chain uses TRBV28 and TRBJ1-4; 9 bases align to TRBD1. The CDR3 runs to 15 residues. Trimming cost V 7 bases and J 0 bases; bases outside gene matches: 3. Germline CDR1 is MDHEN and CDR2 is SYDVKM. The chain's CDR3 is CASTDRGATNEKLFF. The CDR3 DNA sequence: TGTGCCAGCACTGACAGGGGGGCAACTAATGAAAAACTGTTTTTT.